Each of the 14 T cell receptor beta chains below was sequenced from the same sample in a study of cytomegalovirus exposure and HLA in healthy donors. Vbeta (60) and Jbeta (13) primers were used in the PCR. Sequencing used immunoSEQ multiplex PCR; TCRdb keeps in-frame clones, though not all of them. The sample consists of about 82,000 clones, 60% to 80% of them appearing once. The sequenced sample was PBMCs. The receptors stem from a man aged 50 to 59 in good health and CMV-seronegative.

The rearrangement joins TRBV4-1 to TRBJ2-7; TRBD2 aligns across 9 bases. This CDR3 has 19 residues. Germline CDR1 MGHRA, CDR2 YSYEKL. The trim removed 1 base at V and 0 bases at J, leaving 13 bases unmatched. CDR3 residues: CASSQGTSASATFSYEQYF. The CDR3 coding sequence is TGCGCCAGCAGCCAAGGGACTAGCGCCTCAGCTACCTTCTCCTACGAGCAGTACTTC.

The J gene is TRBJ2-5, the V gene TRBV7-2; 12 nucleotides line up with TRBD2. From germline, CDR1 is SGHTA and CDR2 FQGNSA. The junction had 9 bases not matched to a gene; V was cut back by 5 bases and J by 5 bases. This CDR3 is built from 16 residues. The CDR3 bases are TGTGCCAGCAGCCTATCGACTAGCGGGGGCATGGAGACCCAGTACTTC. Protein sequence: CASSLSTSGGMETQYF.

The chain is built from TRBV7-2 and TRBJ1-3; the D gene is possibly TRBD1 (6 bases). CDR3 length: 16 amino acids. CDR1 SGHTA and CDR2 FQGNSA come from the germline V gene. The V and J ends lost 5 bases and 0 bases respectively, with 14 bases between them. The CDR3 region is CASSTRQAHSGNTIYF. Here the CDR3 DNA reads TGTGCCAGCAGCACCCGACAGGCCCACTCTGGAAACACCATATATTTT.

In the case of this clone: A junction boundary mismatches the germline segment, possibly from a read error. The rearrangement uses TRBV2 and TRBJ1-6; perhaps TRBD1 as D (5 bases). CDR3 length: 14 amino acids. CDR1 and CDR2 from the germline V gene are SNHLY and FYNNEI. CDR3 nucleotide sequence: TGTGCCAGCAGGGCCCAGGGATTCAACTCACCCCTCCGCTTT. Translating it yields CASRAQGFNSPLRF.

J is TRBJ1-1 and V is TRBV6-5; D uncertain. CDR3 length equals 13 residues. V lost 4 bases to trimming and J lost 2 bases, with 8 bases between them. Germline loops: CDR1 MNHEY, CDR2 SVGAGI. The DNA of the CDR3 is TGTGCCAGCAGTTTAGACTTAAACACTGAAGCTTTCTTT. This translates into CASSLDLNTEAFF.

This rearrangement joins TRBV2 to TRBJ2-5; D is unresolved. Germline V gene sequence: CDR1 SNHLY, CDR2 FYNNEI. Deletions cut 2 bases from V and 1 base from J, with 5 bases between. The CDR3 spans 13 residues. Written as DNA, the CDR3 is TGTGCCAGCAGTGAATCGGTCCAAGAGACCCAGTACTTC. Its protein is CASSESVQETQYF.

The chain has TRBV30 and TRBJ2-5; unclear D gene. The CDR3 length is 13 residues. The germline CDR1 and CDR2 sequences are GTSNPN and SVGIG (reference sequence). V was shortened by 0 bases and J by 2 bases, with 7 bases between the two germline ends. The CDR3 loop reads CAWSVRQQETQYF. In DNA form, the CDR3 reads TGTGCCTGGAGTGTGAGGCAGCAAGAGACCCAGTACTTC.

This chain uses TRBV4-2 with TRBJ1-5; no reliable D call. Germline assignment: CDR1 LGHNA and CDR2 YNFKEQ. Trimming left V 4 bases short and J 2 bases short, with 12 bases between. The CDR3 is made up of 15 amino acids. The CDR3 loop is CASSRGQDGNQPQHF. The CDR3 DNA follows: TGTGCCAGCAGCCGAGGGCAGGACGGCAATCAGCCCCAGCATTTT.

In this sample, this clone turned up once. The chain combines TRBV5-1 with TRBJ2-1; possibly TRBD1 for D (5 bases). The germline CDR1 and CDR2 sequences are SGHRS and YFSETQ. Trimming pared 4 bases from V and 5 bases from J, leaving 16 bases between. The CDR3 totals 15 residues. The CDR3 reads CASSLEGWGDNEQFF. The CDR3 coding sequence is TGCGCCAGCAGCCTCGAAGGTTGGGGCGACAATGAGCAGTTCTTC. The full variable domain, its missing parts supplied by reference TRBV5-1 and TRBJ2-1, is KAGVTQTPRYLIKTRGQQVTLSCSPISGHRSVSWYQQTPGQGLQFLFEYFSETQRNKGNFPGRFSGRQFSNSRSEMNVSTLELGDSALYLCASSLEGWGDNEQFFGPGTRLTVL.

J is TRBJ1-6 and V is TRBV19; TRBD1 aligns across 9 bases. Trimming removed 5 bases from V and 7 bases from J; junction bases left unmatched: 3. Germline V gene sequence: CDR1 LNHDA, CDR2 SQIVND (reference sequence). The CDR3 spans 14 residues. The CDR3 reads CASSETGGNSPLHF. The CDR3 DNA is TGTGCCAGTAGTGAGACAGGGGGGAATTCACCCCTCCACTTT.

The gene calls are TRBV6-1 and TRBJ1-6, with 7 bases matching TRBD1. Germline trimming cut 4 bases from V and 0 bases from J; bases unmatched to any gene: 6. Germline-derived CDR1 and CDR2 are MNHNS and SASEGT. The CDR3 consists of 17 residues. CDR3 protein: CASSGGQMSSYNSPLHF. The CDR3 nucleotides are TGTGCCAGCAGTGGGGGACAGATGAGCTCCTATAATTCACCCCTCCACTTT.

V and J are TRBV7-3 and TRBJ2-3; D is perhaps TRBD2 (5 bases). The CDR3 totals 16 residues. V was clipped by 0 bases and J by 2 bases, with 12 bases between them. Germline loops: CDR1 SGHTA, CDR2 FQGTGA. In DNA form, the CDR3 reads TGTGCCAGCAGCTTAACGTATAAGCGGAACACAGATACGCAGTATTTT. It translates to CASSLTYKRNTDTQYF.

This clone turned up a few times. The genes are TRBV19 and TRBJ1-2; 9 bases are shared with TRBD1. Germline loops: CDR1 LNHDA, CDR2 SQIVND (reference sequence). The CDR3 totals 17 residues. Trimming took 9 bases from V and 3 from J; bases not matched to a gene: 17. CDR3: CASWAGTGRFLDYGYTF. CDR3 nucleotides: TGTGCCAGCTGGGCCGGGACAGGGCGGTTCTTGGACTATGGCTACACCTTC.

The V and J genes are TRBV7-6 and TRBJ1-6, with unresolved D. The CDR3 length is 13 residues. Trimming removed 1 base at V and 8 bases at J, with 6 bases between. Germline-derived CDR1 and CDR2 are SGHVS and FNYEAQ. For the CDR3, the DNA is TGTGCCAGCAGCTTAGGGGCAGATTCACCCCTCCACTTT. Translated: CASSLGADSPLHF.